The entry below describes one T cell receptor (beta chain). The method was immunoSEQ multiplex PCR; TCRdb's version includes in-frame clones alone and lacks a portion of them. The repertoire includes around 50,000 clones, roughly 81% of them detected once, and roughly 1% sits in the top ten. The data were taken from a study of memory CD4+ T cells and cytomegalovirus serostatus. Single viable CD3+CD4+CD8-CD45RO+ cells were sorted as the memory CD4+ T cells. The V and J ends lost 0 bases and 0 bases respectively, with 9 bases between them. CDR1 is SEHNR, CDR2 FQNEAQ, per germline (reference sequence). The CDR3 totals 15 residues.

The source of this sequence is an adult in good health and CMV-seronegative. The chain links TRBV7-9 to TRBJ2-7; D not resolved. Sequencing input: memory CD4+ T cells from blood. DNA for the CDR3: TGTGCCAGCAGCTTAGCGAGTACAGTCTCCTACGAGCAGTACTTC. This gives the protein CASSLASTVSYEQYF.